Sequencing of this TCR beta chain was carried out in a study of cytomegalovirus exposure and HLA in healthy donors. 60 Vbeta and 13 Jbeta primers were used in PCR. TCRdb keeps only in-frame clones here, not all; method: immunoSEQ multiplex PCR. Of fewer than 150,000 clones detected, roughly 80% appear once; the ten largest clones hold 4% to 6%. Healthy individuals who donated bone marrow served as the donors. Germline lookup yields CDR1 MDHEN and CDR2 SYDVKM. Trimming at V came to 3 bases and at J to 7 bases, leaving 8 bases not matched to a gene. This CDR3 contains 15 residues. Worth noting for this clone: Its target is not known.

Study-wide findings and caveats: Earlier analysis found most TCR beta V segments productive about 90% or about 30% of the time.

This TCR was sampled from a woman between 50 and 59 years old in good health and CMV-seronegative. The specimen sequenced was PBMCs. The V call is TRBV28, the J call TRBJ1-2; 10 nucleotides align to TRBD1. CDR3 nucleotide sequence: TGTGCCAGCAGTTTCGGACAGGGGGTAAGAGGTGGCTACACCTTC. The encoded protein is CASSFGQGVRGGYTF.